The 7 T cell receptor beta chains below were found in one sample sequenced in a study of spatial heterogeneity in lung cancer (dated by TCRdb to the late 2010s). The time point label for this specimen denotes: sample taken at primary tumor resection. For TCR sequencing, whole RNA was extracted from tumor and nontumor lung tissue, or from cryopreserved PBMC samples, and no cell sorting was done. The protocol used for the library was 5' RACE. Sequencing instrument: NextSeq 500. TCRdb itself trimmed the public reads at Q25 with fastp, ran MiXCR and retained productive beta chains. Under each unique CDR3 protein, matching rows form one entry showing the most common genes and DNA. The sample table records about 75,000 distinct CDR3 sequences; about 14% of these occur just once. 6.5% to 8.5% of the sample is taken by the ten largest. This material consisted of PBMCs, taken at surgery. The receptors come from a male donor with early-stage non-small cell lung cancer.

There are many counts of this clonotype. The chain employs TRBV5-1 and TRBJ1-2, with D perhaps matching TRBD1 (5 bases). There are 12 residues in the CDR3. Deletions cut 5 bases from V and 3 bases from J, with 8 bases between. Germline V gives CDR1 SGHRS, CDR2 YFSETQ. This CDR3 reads CASSGGDYGYTF. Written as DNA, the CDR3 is TGCGCCAGCAGTGGAGGGGACTATGGCTACACCTTC.

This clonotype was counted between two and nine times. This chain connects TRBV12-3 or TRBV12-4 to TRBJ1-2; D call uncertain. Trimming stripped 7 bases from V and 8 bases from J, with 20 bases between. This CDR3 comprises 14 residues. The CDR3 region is CASTSLWVGQGYTF. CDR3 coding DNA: TGTGCCAGCACCTCCCTTTGGGTAGGGCAAGGCTACACCTTC.

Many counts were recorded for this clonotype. The CDR3 DNA reads TGTGCCAGCAGATCTTCAGGGGTAACTGAAGCTTTCTTT. This sequence encodes CASRSSGVTEAFF. The chain joins TRBV12-3 or TRBV12-4 to TRBJ1-1; D is perhaps TRBD1 (6 bases). The CDR3 has 13 amino acids. With 6 bases removed from V and 5 bases from J, the gap between germline ends came to 13 bases.

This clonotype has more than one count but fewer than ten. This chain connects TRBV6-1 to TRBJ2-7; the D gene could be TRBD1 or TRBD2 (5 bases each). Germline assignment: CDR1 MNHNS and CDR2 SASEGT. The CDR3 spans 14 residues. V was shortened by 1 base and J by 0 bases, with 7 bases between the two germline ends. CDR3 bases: TGTGCCAGCAGTGAAGGGGACGACTCCTACGAGCAGTACTTC. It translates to CASSEGDDSYEQYF.

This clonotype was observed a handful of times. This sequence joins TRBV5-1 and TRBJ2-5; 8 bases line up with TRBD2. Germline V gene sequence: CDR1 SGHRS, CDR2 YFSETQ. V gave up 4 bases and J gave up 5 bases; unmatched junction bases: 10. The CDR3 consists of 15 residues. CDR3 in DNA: TGCGCCAGCAGCGTCGCCGGGACTAGGGGGGAGACCCAGTACTTC. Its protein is CASSVAGTRGETQYF. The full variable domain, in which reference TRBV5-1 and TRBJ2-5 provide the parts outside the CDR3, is KAGVTQTPRYLIKTRGQQVTLSCSPISGHRSVSWYQQTPGQGLQFLFEYFSETQRNKGNFPGRFSGRQFSNSRSEMNVSTLELGDSALYLCASSVAGTRGETQYFGPGTRLLVL.

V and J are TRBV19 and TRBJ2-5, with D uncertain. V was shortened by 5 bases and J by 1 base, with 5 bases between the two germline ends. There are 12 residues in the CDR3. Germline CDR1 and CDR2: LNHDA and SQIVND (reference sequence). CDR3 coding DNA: TGTGCCAGTAGTGAAACCCAAGAGACCCAGTACTTC. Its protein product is CASSETQETQYF. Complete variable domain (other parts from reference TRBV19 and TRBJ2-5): DGGITQSPKYLFRKEGQNVTLSCEQNLNHDAMYWYRQDPGQGLRLIYYSQIVNDFQKGDIAEGYSVSREKKESFPLTVTSAQKNPTAFYLCASSETQETQYFGPGTRLLVL.

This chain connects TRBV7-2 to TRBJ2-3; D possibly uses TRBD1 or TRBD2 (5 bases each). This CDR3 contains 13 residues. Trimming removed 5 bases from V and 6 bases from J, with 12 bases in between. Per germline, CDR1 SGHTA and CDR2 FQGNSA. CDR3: CASSPRGSDTQYF. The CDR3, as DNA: TGTGCCAGCAGCCCGAGGGGATCCGATACGCAGTATTTT.